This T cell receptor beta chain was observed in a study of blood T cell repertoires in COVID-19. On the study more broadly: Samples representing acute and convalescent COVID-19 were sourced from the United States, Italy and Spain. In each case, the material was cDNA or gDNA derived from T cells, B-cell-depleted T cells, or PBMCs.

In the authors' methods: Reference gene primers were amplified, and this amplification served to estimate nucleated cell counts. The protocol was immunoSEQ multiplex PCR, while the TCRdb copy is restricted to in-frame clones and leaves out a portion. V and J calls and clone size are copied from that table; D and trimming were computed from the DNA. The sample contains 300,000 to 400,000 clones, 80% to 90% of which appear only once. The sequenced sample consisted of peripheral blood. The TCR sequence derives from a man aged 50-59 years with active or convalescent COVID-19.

CDR3 protein: CASSLGGRSEAFF. In DNA form, the CDR3 reads TGTGCCAGCAGCCTCGGCGGTCGCTCCGAAGCTTTCTTT. The rearrangement uses TRBV7-2 and TRBJ1-1; D not resolved. CDR3 length: 13 residues. Per the germline V gene, CDR1 is SGHTA and CDR2 is FQGNSA. V gave up 5 bases and J gave up 8 bases, with 15 bases separating them.